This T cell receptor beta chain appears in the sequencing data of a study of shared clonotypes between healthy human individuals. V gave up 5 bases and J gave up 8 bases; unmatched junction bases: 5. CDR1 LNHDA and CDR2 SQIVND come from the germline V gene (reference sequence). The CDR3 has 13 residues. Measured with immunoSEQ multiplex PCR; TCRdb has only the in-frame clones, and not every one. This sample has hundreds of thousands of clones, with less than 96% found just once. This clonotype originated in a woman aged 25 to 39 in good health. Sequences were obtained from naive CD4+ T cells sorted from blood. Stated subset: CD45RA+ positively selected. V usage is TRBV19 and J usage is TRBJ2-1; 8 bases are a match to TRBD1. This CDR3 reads CASSGQGSHEQFF. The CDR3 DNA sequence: TGTGCCAGTAGTGGACAGGGAAGTCATGAGCAGTTCTTC. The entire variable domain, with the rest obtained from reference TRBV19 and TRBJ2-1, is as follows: DGGITQSPKYLFRKEGQNVTLSCEQNLNHDAMYWYRQDPGQGLRLIYYSQIVNDFQKGDIAEGYSVSREKKESFPLTVTSAQKNPTAFYLCASSGQGSHEQFFGPGTRLTVL.